This T cell receptor (beta chain) emerged from a study of blood T cell repertoires in COVID-19. Study details: COVID-19 samples, acute and convalescent, were from the United States, Italy and Spain. PBMCs, B-cell-depleted T cells, or T cells were the source of the cDNA or gDNA that made up the material.

The ends were cut back, 6 bases at V and 2 bases at J, with 16 bases in the middle. CDR1 and CDR2 (germline): MGHDK, SYGVNS. There are 15 residues in the CDR3. Participants spanned ages about 18 to 90 years and resided in some 22 US areas. Cohort 3 recovery required two negative PCRs, clearance, or symptom resolution. TCRdb keeps only in-frame clones here, not all; method: immunoSEQ multiplex PCR. The sample records approximately 230,000 clones, approximately 84% being singletons. The chain is built from TRBV25-1 and TRBJ1-1, with a tentative D call TRBD1 (6 bases). The sequence was collected from a man aged 35 to 55 who had recovered from COVID-19. Sequencing input: PBMCs or T cells enriched from blood (not recorded which). CDR3 nucleotide sequence: TGTGCCAGCAGCTTACGCGAGGGGGTAAACACTGAAGCTTTCTTT. Amino acids: CASSLREGVNTEAFF.